This TCR beta chain derives from a study of T and B cells in COVID-19 patients. As for the study in general: Blood was sampled from COVID-19 patients who were either actively infected or recovered.

Multiplex PCR with BIOMED2 TRB-A/B primer pools amplified TRB rearrangements. TCRdb called the multiplex PCR reads again in MiXCR, with one record for every CDR3 protein. Of 650 to 850 distinct CDR3 sequences in the sample, over 25% were seen once. TRB was amplified from around 230-520 ng of blood genomic DNA. The sample holds a few counts of this clonotype. The receptor was derived from a human donor with active COVID-19. The donor label of this sample is uncertain. Material: blood.

The CDR3 region has the DNA TGTGCCAGCAGTGCGGCCCCCGTGGGGAGGGACTCCTACGAGCAGTACTTC. Its translation: CASSAAPVGRDSYEQYF. This chain connects TRBV12-3 or TRBV12-4 to TRBJ2-7, with 7 nucleotides matching TRBD2. Trimming cost V 5 bases and J 0 bases; bases outside gene matches: 13. The CDR3 is 17 residues long.